Following are 17 T cell receptor beta chains from one sample sequenced in a study of Ad26.COV2.S vaccination and SARS-CoV-2 variants. Documented treatment: some 19 received Ad26.COV2.S at low or high dose, single or two shots; a few received placebo; per-sample allocation not given. Specimen acquisition occurred on day 63 following the initial vaccine or placebo injection. TCRdb's copy holds only in-frame clones and misses some; the assay was immunoSEQ multiplex PCR. The sample consists of a few hundred thousand clones, around 86% of them appearing once. The sequencing used peripheral blood, collected in a trial of Ad26.COV2.S vaccine versus placebo. The receptors originated from a person aged 18-60 years who received the Ad26.COV2.S COVID-19 vaccine or a placebo.

The chain recombines TRBV9 with TRBJ1-3; 7 bases line up with TRBD1. V shed 4 bases, J shed 0 bases, and the junction held 10 bases outside the gene matches. The CDR3 consists of 17 residues. The germline CDR1 and CDR2 sequences are SGDLS and YYNGEE. Here the CDR3 DNA reads TGTGCCAGCAGCTCCGAAACAGGGGCCCTCTCTGGAAACACCATATATTTT. The encoded protein is CASSSETGALSGNTIYF.

The chain is built from TRBV12-3 or TRBV12-4 and TRBJ1-2; D might be TRBD1 (5 bases). The V gene lost 8 bases and the J gene lost 0 bases, with 10 bases spanning the gap. The CDR3 length is 13 residues. Here the CDR3 DNA reads TGTGCCAGCTGGGGCAGTACTAACTATGGCTACACCTTC. Translated, it gives CASWGSTNYGYTF.

This chain connects TRBV3-1 (or the pseudogene TRBV3-2) to TRBJ1-3; a possible D gene is TRBD1 (6 bases). V lost 4 bases, J lost 0 bases, and 13 bases lay in between. The CDR3 loop spans 16 amino acids. Germline CDR1 and CDR2: LGHDT and YNNKEL (reference sequence). The CDR3 DNA is TGTGCCAGCAGCCCAAGGCGGACAGACTCTGGAAACACCATATATTTT. This sequence encodes CASSPRRTDSGNTIYF.

CDR3 in DNA: TGTGCCAGCAGCGAAACAGGGGGCAGTCAGCCCCAGCATTTT. Its translation is CASSETGGSQPQHF. The chain has TRBV9 and TRBJ1-5; 9 bases agree with TRBD1. In germline, CDR1 is SGDLS, CDR2 YYNGEE. Losses at the gene ends were 3 bases for V and 6 bases for J; bases not matched to a gene: 4. CDR3 length: 14 amino acids. Drawing the rest from reference TRBV9 and TRBJ1-5, the complete variable domain is DSGVTQTPKHLITATGQRVTLRCSPRSGDLSVYWYQQSLDQGLQFLIQYYNGEERAKGNILERFSAQQFPDLHSELNLSSLELGDSALYFCASSETGGSQPQHFGDGTRLSIL.

The V and J genes are TRBV11-2 and TRBJ2-2; D gene unclear. The CDR3 spans 13 residues. Trimming stripped 6 bases from V and 4 bases from J, with 9 bases between. Germline V gene lookup returns CDR1 SGHAT and CDR2 FQNNGV. CDR3 DNA sequence: TGTGCCAGCAGTCCCGTTACCACCGGGGAGCTGTTTTTT. Protein: CASSPVTTGELFF. Together with reference TRBV11-2 and TRBJ2-2, the CDR3 gives the full variable domain: EAGVAQSPRYKIIEKRQSVAFWCNPISGHATLYWYQQILGQGPKLLIQFQNNGVVDDSQLPKDRFSAERLKGVDSTLKIQPAKLEDSAVYLCASSPVTTGELFFGEGSRLTVL.

The rearrangement joins TRBV5-1 to TRBJ2-6; D not certain. CDR1 is SGHRS and CDR2 is YFSETQ in the germline V gene. CDR3 length equals 12 residues. V was clipped by 5 bases and J by 4 bases, with 4 bases between them. CDR3 protein: CASSSGANVLTF. CDR3 coding DNA: TGCGCCAGCAGTTCCGGGGCCAACGTCCTGACTTTC. Based on the CDR3 plus reference TRBV5-1 and TRBJ2-6, the full variable domain is KAGVTQTPRYLIKTRGQQVTLSCSPISGHRSVSWYQQTPGQGLQFLFEYFSETQRNKGNFPGRFSGRQFSNSRSEMNVSTLELGDSALYLCASSSGANVLTFGAGSRLTVL.

The V gene is TRBV28, the J gene TRBJ2-7; possible D gene TRBD2, 6 bases. CDR3 size: 13 residues. V shed 5 bases and J shed 3 bases, with 11 bases lying between them. Germline V gene sequence: CDR1 MDHEN, CDR2 SYDVKM. CDR3 protein: CASSAGTHYEQYF. CDR3 nucleotides: TGTGCCAGCAGTGCCGGGACTCACTACGAGCAGTACTTC.

The rearrangement links TRBV7-2 to TRBJ2-7; no definite D call. The V end lost 6 bases, the J end lost 3 bases, and 15 bases lay between the germline ends. The CDR3 contains 14 residues. CDR1 SGHTA and CDR2 FQGNSA come from the germline V gene. The CDR3 region has the DNA TGTGCCAGCAGATATCGACTGTCCTACTACGAGCAGTACTTC. It specifies CASRYRLSYYEQYF.

This clone was counted a single time. The rearrangement uses TRBV27 and TRBJ1-5; maybe TRBD1 (5 bases). The CDR3 runs to 15 residues. Germline V gene data show CDR1 as MNHEY and CDR2 as SMNVEV (reference sequence). Trimming pared 1 base from V and 4 bases from J, leaving 11 bases between. The CDR3 DNA sequence: TGTGCCAGCAGTTTATTTTCAGGGACTAATCAGCCCCAGCATTTT. As protein: CASSLFSGTNQPQHF.

Comment on this clone: The same CDR3 can be traced to other DNA sequences in this sample. The CDR3 DNA reads TGTGCCAGCAGCCAGTTTGGGACTGAAGCTTTCTTT. This gives the protein CASSQFGTEAFF. The chain links TRBV3-1 (or the pseudogene TRBV3-2) to TRBJ1-1; D is unresolved. Germline V gives CDR1 LGHDT, CDR2 YNNKEL (reference sequence). CDR3 size: 12 residues. Deletions cut 3 bases from V and 5 bases from J, with 7 bases between.

This clone has just one count. V usage is TRBV7-2 and J usage is TRBJ2-3; D is possibly TRBD2 (5 bases). Germline values: CDR1 SGHTA, CDR2 FQGNSA. The CDR3 length is 15 residues. Trimming took off 1 base at V and 1 base at J, with 9 bases between the two ends. This CDR3 reads CASSLVGRGTDTQYF. DNA for the CDR3: TGTGCCAGCAGCTTAGTAGGGAGAGGCACAGATACGCAGTATTTT.

This chain uses TRBV9 with TRBJ1-4; D ambiguous. The V end was cut by 0 bases, the J end by 0 bases, with 9 bases between. This CDR3 region has 16 residues. The V gene's germline CDR1 is SGDLS and CDR2 YYNGEE. The CDR3 DNA reads TGTGCCAGCAGCGTAGGCGACTCCTCAACTAATGAAAAACTGTTTTTT. Protein product: CASSVGDSSTNEKLFF.

The J gene is TRBJ2-3, the V gene TRBV12-3 or TRBV12-4; no definite D call. The V end lost 7 bases, the J end lost 4 bases, and 6 bases lay between the germline ends. The CDR3 runs 11 residues. CDR3 DNA: TGTGCCAGCACTTCCGCAGATACGCAGTATTTT. The encoded protein is CASTSADTQYF.

The chain employs TRBV29-1 and TRBJ1-3, with D hard to call. The germline V gene encodes CDR1 SQVTM and CDR2 ANQGSEA. This CDR3 is built from 14 residues. With 6 bases removed from V and 0 bases from J, the gap between germline ends came to 12 bases. The chain's CDR3 is CSVGSIHSGNTIYF. Written as DNA, the CDR3 is TGCAGCGTGGGGTCCATACACTCTGGAAACACCATATATTTT.

The chain has TRBV27 and TRBJ1-6; D call uncertain. V lost 0 bases and J lost 2, with 5 bases in between. Germline V gene data show CDR1 as MNHEY and CDR2 as SMNVEV (reference sequence). The CDR3 is 15 amino acids. The CDR3: CASSLSATYNSPLHF. The CDR3, as DNA: TGTGCCAGCAGTTTATCTGCTACCTATAATTCACCCCTCCACTTT.

This rearrangement joins TRBV6-4 to TRBJ2-5; 10 nucleotides agree with TRBD2. In germline, CDR1 is MRHNA, CDR2 SNTAGT. The CDR3 contains 16 residues. After removal of 3 bases from V and 1 base from J, the junction contained 5 bases not matched to a gene. The CDR3 DNA reads as TGTGCCAGCAGTGAAGGATTAGCGGGGGGCCAAGAGACCCAGTACTTC. It codes for CASSEGLAGGQETQYF.

The V call is TRBV9, the J call TRBJ2-5; D is uncertain. This CDR3 is built from 13 residues. CDR1 is SGDLS, CDR2 YYNGEE, per germline. The V end was cut by 2 bases, the J end by 5 bases, with 10 bases between. CDR3 in amino acids: CASSVMGPETQYF. CDR3 sequence (DNA): TGTGCCAGCAGCGTGATGGGTCCGGAGACCCAGTACTTC.